A single sample gave rise to the 17 T cell receptor beta chains below, sequenced in a study of breast tumors, draining lymph nodes, adjacent tissues. Axillary draining lymph nodes of breast cancer patients supplied the node samples. TCRdb reanalysed the multiplex PCR reads using MiXCR and keeps one entry per CDR3 protein. The table lists nearly 200,000 distinct CDR3 sequences, approximately 33% of them singletons. Sequencing was performed on axillary lymph node tissue. The receptors stem from a female donor with breast cancer. Some clones in this sample may be carry-over from other donors' samples.

This clonotype was counted many times. The J gene is TRBJ2-7, the V gene TRBV7-9; D gene unclear. Germline V lookup: CDR1 SEHNR, CDR2 FQNEAQ (reference sequence). The CDR3 runs to 12 residues. V lost 1 base, J lost 2 bases, and 3 bases lay in between. CDR3 loop: CASSLVAYEQYF. CDR3 in DNA: TGTGCCAGCAGCTTAGTTGCCTACGAGCAGTACTTC.

This clonotype was seen repeatedly, ten times or more. The V and J genes are TRBV7-2 and TRBJ1-5; 7 nucleotides match TRBD1. The CDR3 has 15 residues. V was clipped by 3 bases and J by 4 bases; unmatched bases: 6. Germline V gene sequence: CDR1 SGHTA, CDR2 FQGNSA. The CDR3, as DNA: TGTGCCAGCAGCTTTCTACAGGGGACAAATCAGCCCCAGCATTTT. It encodes CASSFLQGTNQPQHF.

The table lists this clonotype with a few counts. The V gene is TRBV3-1, the J gene TRBJ2-3; the D is unclear. This CDR3 contains 17 residues. Per germline, CDR1 LGHDT and CDR2 YNNKEL (reference sequence). With 3 bases removed from V and 3 bases from J, the gap between germline ends came to 19 bases. CDR3 sequence: CASSHGVGPPSTDTQYF. The CDR3 DNA reads TGTGCCAGCAGCCATGGAGTAGGACCCCCGTCGACAGATACGCAGTATTTT.

This clonotype has just a few counts. The rearrangement links TRBV27 to TRBJ2-1; 7 bases map to TRBD2. Trimming removed 0 bases from V and 4 bases from J; junction bases left unmatched: 6. The CDR3 extends over 16 amino acids. Germline values: CDR1 MNHEY, CDR2 SMNVEV (reference sequence). The CDR3 bases are TGTGCCAGCAGTTTATCGAATAGCGGGCCTTACAATGAGCAGTTCTTC. The encoded protein is CASSLSNSGPYNEQFF.

This clonotype has a handful of counts. The chain couples TRBV6-1 to TRBJ2-1; 10 positions agree with TRBD2. This CDR3 spans 16 amino acids. Trimming cost V 6 bases and J 10 bases; bases outside gene matches: 15. Germline loops: CDR1 MNHNS, CDR2 SASEGT. This chain's CDR3 is CASSKQGTSVVWEQFF. In nucleotides, the CDR3 is TGTGCCAGCAGCAAACAAGGGACTAGCGTGGTTTGGGAGCAGTTCTTC.

The chain carries TRBV7-2 and TRBJ2-2; no firm D call. V was trimmed by 4 bases and J by 2 bases, leaving 14 bases between them. Germline V gives CDR1 SGHTA, CDR2 FQGNSA. The CDR3 contains 16 residues. The CDR3: CASSSPGSGNTGELFF. The CDR3 DNA reads TGTGCCAGCAGCTCCCCGGGCTCTGGAAACACCGGGGAGCTGTTTTTT.

This clonotype was counted many times. The chain employs TRBV12-3 or TRBV12-4 and TRBJ2-3; 7 bases line up with TRBD1. With 6 bases clipped from V and 2 bases from J, the junction kept 8 bases outside the gene matches. This CDR3 contains 15 residues. CDR3 loop: CASSLGQWTTDTQYF. CDR3 coding DNA: TGTGCCAGCAGCCTGGGACAGTGGACCACAGATACGCAGTATTTT.

This clonotype appeared many times. The rearrangement uses TRBV9 and TRBJ2-2, with D possibly TRBD1 on 5 matching bases. The V gene lost 2 bases and the J gene lost 5 bases, with 16 bases spanning the gap. Germline values: CDR1 SGDLS, CDR2 YYNGEE. The CDR3 extends over 16 amino acids. The CDR3 DNA sequence: TGTGCCAGCAGCGTGTCTACCGGACAATCGACCGGGGAGCTGTTTTTT. It yields the protein CASSVSTGQSTGELFF. Complete variable domain (other parts from reference TRBV9 and TRBJ2-2): DSGVTQTPKHLITATGQRVTLRCSPRSGDLSVYWYQQSLDQGLQFLIQYYNGEERAKGNILERFSAQQFPDLHSELNLSSLELGDSALYFCASSVSTGQSTGELFFGEGSRLTVL.

This clonotype was counted at least ten times. The CDR3: CALYEQYF. As DNA, the CDR3 is TGTGCCCTTTACGAGCAGTACTTC. The gene calls are TRBV6-6 and TRBJ2-7; D gene unclear. V was clipped by 11 bases and J by 4 bases, with 3 bases between them. The CDR3 totals 8 residues. Germline lookup yields CDR1 MNHNY and CDR2 SVGAGI (reference sequence).

The chain combines TRBV6-2 or TRBV6-3 with TRBJ2-2, with 7 bases matching TRBD1. The ends lost 2 bases at V and 4 bases at J; junction bases unmatched: 4. Germline V gene sequence: CDR1 MNHEY, CDR2 SVGEGT. The CDR3 covers 15 residues. The CDR3 DNA reads as TGTGCCAGCAGTTACCTGACAGGGAGCACCGGGGAGCTGTTTTTT. This codes for CASSYLTGSTGELFF.

This clonotype showed up many times. This sequence joins TRBV10-3 and TRBJ2-7, with 10 positions matching TRBD1. The ends lost 6 bases at V and 3 bases at J; junction bases unmatched: 5. Germline lookup yields CDR1 ENHRY and CDR2 SYGVKD. The CDR3 covers 14 residues. The CDR3 sequence: CAISSGQGRYEQYF. CDR3 bases: TGTGCCATCAGCTCGGGACAGGGGCGCTACGAGCAGTACTTC.

Concerning this clonotype itself: A much larger clonotype is one base distant, so this may be a read error. The V and J genes are TRBV20-1 and TRBJ2-1; 7 bases map to TRBD1. This CDR3 has 15 amino acids. The V gene end was trimmed by 5 bases and the J gene end by 4 bases; junction bases not matched to a gene: 11. CDR1 DFQATT and CDR2 SNEGSKA come from the germline V gene (reference sequence). The CDR3 is CSAGVPTGWYNEQFF. CDR3 DNA: TGCAGTGCTGGAGTACCGACAGGGTGGTACAATGAGCAGTTCTTC.

Many counts were recorded for this clonotype. The chain links TRBV6-1 to TRBJ1-5; 7 bases align to TRBD1. V dropped 4 bases and J dropped 6; count of bases not matched to a gene: 9. CDR1 and CDR2 from the germline V gene are MNHNS and SASEGT. This CDR3 is built from 15 residues. CDR3 DNA: TGTGCCAGCAGTGGCAGGGGGGGAGGGGGTCAGCCCCAGCATTTT. It codes for CASSGRGGGGQPQHF.

This clonotype was observed many times. This chain connects TRBV5-1 to TRBJ1-4; D might be TRBD1 (6 bases). CDR1 is SGHRS, CDR2 YFSETQ, per germline. V was trimmed by 4 bases and J by 2 bases, leaving 18 bases between them. The CDR3 runs 17 residues. This CDR3 reads CASSQGDTGGTNEKLFF. CDR3 bases: TGCGCCAGCAGCCAAGGGGACACCGGAGGGACTAATGAAAAACTGTTTTTT.

As concerns this clonotype: Possible read error: a much larger clone is one base away. The chain links TRBV7-8 to TRBJ1-2; possibly TRBD1 for D (5 bases). The CDR3 runs 16 residues. Looked up from germline, CDR1 is SGHVS and CDR2 is FQNEAQ. The chain's CDR3 is CASSPGDGTRDYGHTF. The CDR3 nucleotides are TGTGCCAGCAGCCCCGGGGACGGTACGAGGGACTATGGCCACACCTTC. The entire variable domain, with the rest obtained from reference TRBV7-8 and TRBJ1-2, is as follows: GAGVSQSPRYKVAKRGQDVALRCDPISGHVSLFWYQQALGQGPEFLTYFQNEAQLDKSGLPSDRFFAERPEGSVSTLKIQRTQQEDSAVYLCASSPGDGTRDYGHTFGSGTRLTVV.

The J gene is TRBJ2-3, the V gene TRBV29-1, with 8 bases fitting TRBD2. Trimming at V came to 2 bases and at J to 6 bases, leaving 7 bases not matched to a gene. CDR1 and CDR2 (germline): SQVTM, ANQGSEA. The CDR3 totals 14 residues. As DNA, the CDR3 is TGCAGCGTTGAAAGATCGGGGGGGGGTGATACGCAGTATTTT. Encoded protein: CSVERSGGGDTQYF.

This clonotype was seen only a few times. The chain couples TRBV28 to TRBJ2-2; D may correspond to TRBD1 or TRBD2 (6 bases each). CDR1 MDHEN and CDR2 SYDVKM come from the germline V gene. The CDR3 consists of 17 residues. V gave up 3 bases and J gave up 3 bases, with 17 bases separating them. The CDR3 is CASSFGPGGGDTGELFF. CDR3 coding DNA: TGTGCCAGCAGTTTTGGGCCCGGGGGCGGTGACACCGGGGAGCTGTTTTTT.